The text below deals with one T cell receptor beta chain. Antigen unknown. The data are from a study of cytomegalovirus exposure and HLA in healthy donors. Points from the study as a whole: Rarity held for most TCR sequences, but there were some public TCRs that occurred in many donors. Roughly even sequencing depth across donors was the assumption behind the presence/absence analyses.

PCR involved 60 Vbeta and 13 Jbeta primers. The data were produced by immunoSEQ multiplex PCR, yet TCRdb's version contains in-frame clones alone and is incomplete. The data hold about 250,000 clones, with about 66% observed a single time. Trimming left V 4 bases short and J 6 bases short, with 10 bases between. The V gene's germline CDR1 is SGHNT and CDR2 YYREEE (reference sequence). The CDR3 covers 13 residues. This sequence originates from a female donor in good health and CMV-seronegative. The chain joins TRBV5-4 to TRBJ2-2; D may be TRBD2 (6 bases). Sequenced sample: PBMCs. CDR3 nucleotides: TGTGCCAGCAGCCCGGAGGGGTCCGGGGAGCTGTTTTTT. Its protein is CASSPEGSGELFF.